Listed here are 18 T cell receptor beta chains from one sample, sequenced in a study of blood T cell repertoires in COVID-19 (dated by TCRdb to about 2020). The receptor library was made with the immunoSEQ multiplex PCR assay. Imported from immuneACCESS, the table was reduced by TCRdb to in-frame sequences with V and J called. These copies leave out some clones; in studies compared against another copy, an unresolved V gene accounts for under half, and the cause of the remainder is not known. Recorded for this sample are around 100,000 clones; 84% of them occurred a single time. The ten largest clones capture around 11% of the sample. Input material: peripheral blood. The receptors derive from a human donor in a cohort sampled during active COVID-19.

The V call is TRBV10-3, the J call TRBJ2-1; TRBD2 matches at 11 bases. V lost 4 bases and J lost 2; bases outside the gene matches: 1. The CDR3 runs to 15 residues. CDR1 and CDR2 from the germline V gene are ENHRY and SYGVKD. The CDR3: CAISASGGPYNEQFF. The CDR3 DNA reads as TGTGCCATCAGTGCTAGCGGGGGGCCCTACAATGAGCAGTTCTTC.

The chain uses TRBV18 and TRBJ1-5; TRBD1 might be the D (6 bases). The CDR3 covers 15 residues. With 6 bases removed from V and 5 bases from J, the gap between germline ends came to 17 bases. Looked up from germline, CDR1 is KGHSH and CDR2 is LQKENI. The CDR3 DNA follows: TGTGCCAGCTCTCCCCTACAGGGTTTCCATCAGCCCCAGCATTTT. Amino acids: CASSPLQGFHQPQHF.

The V and J genes are TRBV6-6 and TRBJ1-1; 7 bases map to TRBD1. The CDR3 consists of 16 residues. Germline-derived CDR1 and CDR2 are MNHNY and SVGAGI (reference sequence). J was trimmed by 0 bases and V by 5 bases; bases with no gene match: 9. CDR3 residues: CASSLRTGGMNTEAFF. In nucleotides, the CDR3 is TGTGCCAGCAGTCTTAGGACAGGAGGAATGAACACTGAAGCTTTCTTT.

The CDR3: CASSTRQGRTVFF. The CDR3, as DNA: TGTGCCAGCAGCACCCGACAGGGGAGAACGGTGTTTTTT. The V call is TRBV11-2, the J call TRBJ1-4, with 8 bases lining up with TRBD1. J was trimmed by 15 bases and V by 5 bases; bases with no gene match: 11. CDR1 is SGHAT and CDR2 is FQNNGV in the germline V gene. The CDR3 totals 13 residues. Supplemented by reference TRBV11-2 and TRBJ1-4, the full variable domain reads EAGVAQSPRYKIIEKRQSVAFWCNPISGHATLYWYQQILGQGPKLLIQFQNNGVVDDSQLPKDRFSAERLKGVDSTLKIQPAKLEDSAVYLCASSTRQGRTVFFGSGTQLSVL.

Written as DNA, the CDR3 is TGTGCCAGCAGCCATCTGGACAGCTCGAACTATGGCTACACCTTC. The encoded protein is CASSHLDSSNYGYTF. The gene calls are TRBV5-4 and TRBJ1-2; D possibly corresponds to TRBD1 (6 bases). Germline CDR1 reads SGHNT; CDR2 reads YYREEE (reference sequence). The CDR3 extends over 15 amino acids. Trimming removed 4 bases from V and 2 bases from J, with 15 bases in between. The whole variable domain, remainder taken from reference TRBV5-4 and TRBJ1-2, is ETGVTQSPTHLIKTRGQQVTLRCSSQSGHNTVSWYQQALGQGPQFIFQYYREEENGRGNFPPRFSGLQFPNYSSELNVNALELDDSALYLCASSHLDSSNYGYTFGSGTRLTVV.

This clone appeared a few times. The chain joins TRBV4-1 to TRBJ2-2; 8 bases are shared with TRBD2. The V gene's germline CDR1 is MGHRA and CDR2 YSYEKL. This CDR3 comprises 16 residues. With 0 bases clipped from V and 7 bases from J, the junction kept 7 bases outside the gene matches. The CDR3 DNA reads TGCGCCAGCAGCCAAGATACTCCGGGGGGGCACGGGGAGCTGTTTTTT. This sequence encodes CASSQDTPGGHGELFF.

V is TRBV11-2 and J is TRBJ2-1; TRBD2 agrees at 7 bases. The V gene's germline CDR1 is SGHAT and CDR2 FQNNGV. The V gene end was trimmed by 1 base and the J gene end by 4 bases; junction bases not matched to a gene: 1. The CDR3 is 14 residues long. The CDR3 reads CASSLGTRYNEQFF. For the CDR3, the DNA is TGTGCCAGCAGCTTAGGGACTAGATACAATGAGCAGTTCTTC.

This rearrangement joins TRBV5-1 to TRBJ2-1; 8 positions match TRBD2. The CDR3 spans 16 residues. CDR1 and CDR2 (germline): SGHRS, YFSETQ. The trim removed 0 bases at V and 6 bases at J, leaving 8 bases unmatched. CDR3 amino acids: CASSLAPGLGFNEQFF. In DNA form, the CDR3 reads TGCGCCAGCAGCTTGGCCCCGGGACTAGGCTTCAATGAGCAGTTCTTC. The variable domain in full, with the rest retrieved from reference TRBV5-1 and TRBJ2-1, is KAGVTQTPRYLIKTRGQQVTLSCSPISGHRSVSWYQQTPGQGLQFLFEYFSETQRNKGNFPGRFSGRQFSNSRSEMNVSTLELGDSALYLCASSLAPGLGFNEQFFGPGTRLTVL.

This clone was observed a few times. This chain joins TRBV2 and TRBJ1-6; the D gene is possibly TRBD1 (6 bases). The CDR3 consists of 16 residues. CDR1 SNHLY and CDR2 FYNNEI come from the germline V gene. The germline V and J ends were trimmed by 5 bases and 5 bases, with 16 bases remaining between them. The CDR3 bases are TGTGCCAGCAGTTCAAACGGCCAGGGGAATAATTCACCCCTCCACTTT. Protein: CASSSNGQGNNSPLHF.

V and J are TRBV30 and TRBJ1-1; D call uncertain. V was trimmed by 1 base and J by 2 bases, leaving 5 bases between them. The CDR3 consists of 12 residues. Per the germline V gene, CDR1 is GTSNPN and CDR2 is SVGIG (reference sequence). Here the CDR3 reads CAWSGTNTEAFF. CDR3 sequence (DNA): TGTGCCTGGAGTGGAACTAACACTGAAGCTTTCTTT.

This clone showed up just once. This rearrangement joins TRBV19 to TRBJ1-2, with TRBD1 matching over 11 bases. Germline assignment: CDR1 LNHDA and CDR2 SQIVND (reference sequence). The length of the CDR3 is 15 residues. V gave up 5 bases and J gave up 4 bases; unmatched junction bases: 6. DNA for the CDR3: TGTGCCAGTAGTGCCGGACAGGGGGCGGGCTATGGCTACACCTTC. Amino acid sequence: CASSAGQGAGYGYTF.

This clone was seen a few times. This sequence joins TRBV3-1 (or the pseudogene TRBV3-2) and TRBJ2-3; 13 bases are a match to TRBD2. V lost 4 bases and J lost 4; bases outside the gene matches: 5. CDR1 and CDR2 (germline): LGHDT, YNNKEL (reference sequence). CDR3 size: 16 residues. The CDR3 protein is CASSRTSGGASDTQYF. The CDR3 DNA follows: TGTGCCAGCAGCCGTACTAGCGGGGGGGCATCAGATACGCAGTATTTT.

The chain carries TRBV7-2 and TRBJ1-6, with D tentatively TRBD1 (5 bases). Per germline, CDR1 SGHTA and CDR2 FQGNSA. V gave up 6 bases and J gave up 3 bases, with 18 bases separating them. The CDR3 covers 17 residues. CDR3 in amino acids: CASRLLEDSSYNSPLHF. CDR3 sequence (DNA): TGTGCCAGCAGACTGCTTGAAGACAGCAGCTATAATTCACCCCTCCACTTT.

The rearrangement joins TRBV27 to TRBJ2-7; 7 bases align to TRBD2. The CDR3 contains 15 residues. The V segment lost 6 bases and the J segment 6 bases; nucleotides outside the gene matches: 14. Germline V gene data show CDR1 as MNHEY and CDR2 as SMNVEV (reference sequence). The CDR3 bases are TGTGCCAGCAGGCCGCGAGCGGGGCTCCGTGTCGAGCAGTACTTC. It codes for CASRPRAGLRVEQYF.

The chain joins TRBV30 to TRBJ1-1; D is undetermined. Germline CDR1 GTSNPN, CDR2 SVGIG (reference sequence). V was cut by 0 bases and J by 5 bases, with 10 bases left in between. CDR3 length: 13 amino acids. CDR3 coding DNA: TGTGCCTGGAGTGTAGGAGGGTGGACTGAAGCTTTCTTT. Translating it yields CAWSVGGWTEAFF.

This clone was seen just once. This rearrangement joins TRBV18 to TRBJ2-7; D not resolved. This CDR3 comprises 15 residues. Germline values: CDR1 KGHSH, CDR2 LQKENI. Deletions cut 2 bases from V and 4 bases from J, with 15 bases between. CDR3 DNA sequence: TGTGCCAGCTCACCAGGCGTGAGGCAAGAGTACGAGCAGTACTTC. Translating gives CASSPGVRQEYEQYF.

The chain has TRBV5-1 and TRBJ1-1, with TRBD1 identical over 7 bases. Germline loops: CDR1 SGHRS, CDR2 YFSETQ. Trimming removed 4 bases from V and 2 bases from J; junction bases left unmatched: 11. The CDR3 sequence is 16 residues long. The CDR3 reads CASSPPTGSRNTEAFF. The CDR3 coding sequence is TGCGCCAGCAGCCCCCCGACAGGGTCGAGAAACACTGAAGCTTTCTTT.

The CDR3 spells CATSRERWGKTEAFF. CDR3 DNA sequence: TGTGCCACCTCTCGGGAGCGTTGGGGGAAAACTGAAGCTTTCTTT. The chain carries TRBV2 and TRBJ1-1; D possibly corresponds to TRBD1 (5 bases). Trimming removed 10 bases at V and 5 bases at J, with 23 bases between. Germline-derived CDR1 and CDR2 are SNHLY and FYNNEI. This CDR3 has 15 amino acids.